The source of this T cell receptor (beta chain) is a study of blood T cell repertoires in COVID-19. Only in-frame clones appear in the TCRdb table, and some are missing; sequencing was by immunoSEQ multiplex PCR. The repertoire includes 250,000 or so clones, nearly 90% of them detected once, and approximately 2.3% sits in the top ten. The receptor comes from a woman aged 55-69 years with COVID-19, enrolled during active disease. Sequenced material: peripheral blood.

Written as DNA, the CDR3 is TGTGCCAGCAGCTTAGGATCGGGGGACTCCCGAAACACCATATATTTT. Translated, it gives CASSLGSGDSRNTIYF. This sequence joins TRBV11-2 and TRBJ1-3; perhaps TRBD1 as D (5 bases). The CDR3 loop spans 16 amino acids. Between the trimmed V and J ends, which lost 1 base and 5 bases, there was a span of 15 bases. Germline V gene lookup returns CDR1 SGHAT and CDR2 FQNNGV.